The clone carrying this TCR beta chain was found a few times. The data were produced by immunoSEQ multiplex PCR, yet TCRdb's version contains in-frame clones alone and is incomplete. The sample lists about 36,000 clones, around 34% occurring once. The germline V gene encodes CDR1 LNHDA and CDR2 SQIVND (reference sequence). V was shortened by 4 bases and J by 0 bases, with 22 bases between the two germline ends. The CDR3 spans 19 residues. These data are taken from a study of PD-L1 blockade in urothelial cancer. In the study overall: About 90% of the 29 patients were men who had bladder-origin urothelial cancer.

V is TRBV19 and J is TRBJ1-5, with a weak D call TRBD1 (5 bases). The input for sequencing was tumor tissue, taken before atezolizumab (anti-PD-L1) treatment. The origin of this receptor is a man aged 55 to 70 with urothelial cancer. As DNA, the CDR3 is TGTGCCAGTAGTAAAAGGGAGCACTCGATCCAGGGTAGCAATCAGCCCCAGCATTTT. As protein: CASSKREHSIQGSNQPQHF.